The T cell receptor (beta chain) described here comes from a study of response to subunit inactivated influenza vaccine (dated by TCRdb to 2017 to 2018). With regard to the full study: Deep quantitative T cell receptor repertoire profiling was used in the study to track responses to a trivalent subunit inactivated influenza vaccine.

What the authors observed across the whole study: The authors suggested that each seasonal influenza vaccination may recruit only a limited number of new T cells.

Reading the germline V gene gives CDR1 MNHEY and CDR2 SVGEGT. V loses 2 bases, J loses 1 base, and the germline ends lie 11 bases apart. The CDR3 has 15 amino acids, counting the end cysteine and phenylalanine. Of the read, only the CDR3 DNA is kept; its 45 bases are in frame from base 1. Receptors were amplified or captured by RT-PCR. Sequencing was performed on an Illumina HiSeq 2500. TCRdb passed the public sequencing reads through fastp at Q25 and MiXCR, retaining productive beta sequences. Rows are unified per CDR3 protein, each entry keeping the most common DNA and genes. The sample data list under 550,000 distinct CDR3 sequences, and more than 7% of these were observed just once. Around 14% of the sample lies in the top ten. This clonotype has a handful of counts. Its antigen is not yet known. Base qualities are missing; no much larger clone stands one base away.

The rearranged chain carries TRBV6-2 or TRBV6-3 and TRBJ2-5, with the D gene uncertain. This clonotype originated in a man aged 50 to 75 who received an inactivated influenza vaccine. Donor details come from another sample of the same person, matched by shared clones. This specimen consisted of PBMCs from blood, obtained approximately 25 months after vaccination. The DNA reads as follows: TGTGCCAGCAGTTACGGTCTCCGGATCCAAGAGACCCAGTACTTC. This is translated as CASSYGLRIQETQYF.